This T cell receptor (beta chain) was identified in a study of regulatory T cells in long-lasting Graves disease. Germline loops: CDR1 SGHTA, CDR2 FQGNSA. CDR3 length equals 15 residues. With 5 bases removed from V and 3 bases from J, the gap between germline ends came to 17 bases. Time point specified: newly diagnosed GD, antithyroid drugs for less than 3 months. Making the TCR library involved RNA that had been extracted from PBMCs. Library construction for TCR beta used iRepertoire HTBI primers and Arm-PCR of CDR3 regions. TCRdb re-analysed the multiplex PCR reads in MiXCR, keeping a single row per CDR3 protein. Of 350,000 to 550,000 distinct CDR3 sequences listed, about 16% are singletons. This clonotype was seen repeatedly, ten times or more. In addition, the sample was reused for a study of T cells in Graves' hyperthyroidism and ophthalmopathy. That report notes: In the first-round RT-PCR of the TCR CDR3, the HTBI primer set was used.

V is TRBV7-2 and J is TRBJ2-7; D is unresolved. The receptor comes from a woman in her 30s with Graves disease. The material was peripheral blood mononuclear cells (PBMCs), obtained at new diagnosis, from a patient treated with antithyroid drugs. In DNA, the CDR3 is TGTGCCAGCAGCCCGGTTGGGGTGCCTTACTACGAGCAGTACTTC. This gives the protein CASSPVGVPYYEQYF.